The T cell receptor (beta chain) under discussion was sequenced for a study of T cells in Graves' hyperthyroidism and ophthalmopathy. The source material, RNA transcripts, was used to amplify TCR beta CDR3 regions. With the HTBI primer set, the TCR CDR3 went through a first round of RT-PCR. TCRdb redid the calling of the multiplex PCR reads with MiXCR, one entry per CDR3 protein. The profile shows around 600,000 distinct CDR3 sequences, approximately 15% of them singletons. This clonotype was counted many times. The antigen remains undetermined. Uncontrolled infection, other autoimmune disease, pregnancy and lactation each barred patients from inclusion. Overall study findings and caveats: The model foresaw ophthalmopathy a median about 6.5 months prior to onset. Appearing also in blood were most of the thyroid clonotypes expanded above 0.001.

The TCR sequence derives from a woman in her forties or fifties with Graves' ophthalmopathy. The sequenced sample consisted of blood.

The CDR3 protein is CASSFSGREMDEQFF. In nucleotides, the CDR3 is TGTGCCAGCAGCTTCAGCGGGAGGGAAATGGATGAGCAGTTCTTC. The chain couples TRBV11-1 to TRBJ2-1; 10 bases are a match to TRBD2. CDR1 is SGHAT, CDR2 FQDESV, per germline (reference sequence). This CDR3 is built from 15 residues. The J segment lost 8 bases and the V segment lost 3 bases, leaving 7 bases of the junction unmatched.